This section outlines one T cell receptor (beta chain) sequence together with its context. The data were obtained in a study of blood T cell repertoires in COVID-19. Study context: Whether acute or convalescent, the COVID-19 samples came from the United States, Italy and Spain. T cells, B-cell-depleted T cells, or PBMCs provided the cDNA or gDNA that served as material.

Original processing methods: Amplification of reference gene primers was used by the study to estimate nucleated cell counts. Only in-frame clones appear in the TCRdb table, and some are missing; sequencing was by immunoSEQ multiplex PCR. From that table come the V and J calls and clone size; the DNA was used to work out D and trimming. The sample shows fewer than 200,000 clones, roughly 86% of them seen only once. This CDR3 is 16 amino acids long. The V gene's germline CDR1 is SEHNR and CDR2 FQNEAQ (reference sequence). The V end lost 1 base, the J end lost 1 base, and 10 bases lay between the germline ends.

What was sequenced was peripheral blood. The clonotype originates from a man aged 35 to 55 with active or convalescent COVID-19. This rearrangement joins TRBV7-9 to TRBJ2-2; tentatively, D is TRBD2 (5 bases). The CDR3 DNA is TGTGCCAGCAGCTTAGGGCGGGTCCTGAACACCGGGGAGCTGTTTTTT. It specifies CASSLGRVLNTGELFF.